The rows below give T cell receptor beta chains drawn from one sample of a study of T cell changes during pregnancy in multiple sclerosis. Assay used: immunoSEQ multiplex PCR; TCRdb lists only in-frame clones, some missing. The sample has some 80,000 clones, 85% to 95% seen once; the top ten hold 1%. The sample here was peripheral blood, taken in the first trimester of pregnancy. These receptors were taken from a female donor with multiple sclerosis, enrolled in a pregnancy study. Both conserved end residues are part of each CDR3. Each record gives: CDR3 DNA, CDR3 protein, D gene, clone size, J gene, CDR3 length, V gene. D genes are given only for firm matches. Some rows mark clone size as missing; the rest say once, few, many or name a class of expanded clone.

TGTGCCAGCAGCTTAGCAACTAGCACAGATACGCAGTATTTT CASSLATSTDTQYF NA NA TRBJ2-3 14 TRBV7-2
TGTGCCAGCAGCCCCGAGGTGCTAGGGGGCGAGCAGTACTTC CASSPEVLGGEQYF NA NA TRBJ2-7 14 TRBV11-2
TGTGCCAGCAGTGAAGCGGGAGGGCACCAAGAGACCCAGTACTTC CASSEAGGHQETQYF TRBD2 NA TRBJ2-5 15 TRBV25-1
TGTGCCAGCAGCTTGGGGGAGGCGACTGAAGCTTTCTTT CASSLGEATEAFF NA NA TRBJ1-1 13 TRBV5-5
TGTGCCATCGGGACATTGCAAGAGACCCAGTACTTC CAIGTLQETQYF NA NA TRBJ2-5 12 TRBV10-3
TGTGCCAGCAGCTTAGGGACAGGGGGCGTGAATTCACCCCTCCACTTT CASSLGTGGVNSPLHF TRBD1 NA TRBJ1-6 16 TRBV7-9
TGCAGCGTGGGGGCTAGCGGGAGGGCCTTTTCCGGGGAGCTGTTTTTT CSVGASGRAFSGELFF TRBD2 NA TRBJ2-2 16 TRBV29-1
TGTGCCAGCAGCTTAGGCGGGACCGGGGAGCTGTTTTTT CASSLGGTGELFF NA NA TRBJ2-2 13 TRBV7-6
TGTGCCAGCAGCCAAGAGCAGGGACTAGCGGGTTCAGGTGAGCAGTTCTTC CASSQEQGLAGSGEQFF TRBD2 NA TRBJ2-1 17 TRBV4-2
TGTGCCAGCTCACCTAGCGGACTAGCGGAGCACTACAATGAGCAGTTCTTC CASSPSGLAEHYNEQFF TRBD2 once TRBJ2-1 17 TRBV18
TGTGCCAGCAGCTTAACGAGGAATACAGGGGGCGGAAACTATGGCTACACCTTC CASSLTRNTGGGNYGYTF TRBD1 NA TRBJ1-2 18 TRBV7-3
TGTGCCAGCAGTGACAGGTCGGGGGGAGCTGAAGCTTTCTTT CASSDRSGGAEAFF NA NA TRBJ1-1 14 TRBV2
TGTGCCAGCAGCTTGGAGCGGGTAGATACGCAGTATTTT CASSLERVDTQYF NA NA TRBJ2-3 13 TRBV5-4
TGCGCCAGCAGCGCCGACAGGGCTGGGGCCAACGTCCTGACTTTC CASSADRAGANVLTF TRBD1 NA TRBJ2-6 15 TRBV5-1
TGCGCCAGCAGCTTCCCCCGGACTGGAAACAATGAGCAGTTCTTC CASSFPRTGNNEQFF NA NA TRBJ2-1 15 TRBV5-1
TGTGCCAGCAGCTCCCAAGCCTCGGCAGATACGCAGTATTTT CASSSQASADTQYF NA NA TRBJ2-3 14 TRBV5-4
TGCGCCAGCAGCTTAGGGACAGTGAACACTGAAGCTTTCTTT CASSLGTVNTEAFF TRBD1 NA TRBJ1-1 14 TRBV5-1
TGTGCCATCAGCCCGGGGACTGAAGCTTTCTTT CAISPGTEAFF NA NA TRBJ1-1 11 TRBV10-3
TGTGCCAGCAGCGCCCCGACAGGGGCAGGAGGTCCGGCCTATGGCTACACCTTC CASSAPTGAGGPAYGYTF TRBD1 NA TRBJ1-2 18 TRBV9
TGCGCCAGCAGCCAAGATCCCGGCTGGCAGGGGGCAAAGCCCCAGCATTTT CASSQDPGWQGAKPQHF TRBD1 NA TRBJ1-5 17 TRBV4-1
TGTGCCAGCAGCTTAGGGACCCTGGGGGGAAGGGGCAATCAGCCCCAGCATTTT CASSLGTLGGRGNQPQHF NA NA TRBJ1-5 18 TRBV7-2
TGCGCCAGCAGTGGAGAGCGGGGGGTCTACAATGAGCAGTTCTTC CASSGERGVYNEQFF TRBD2 NA TRBJ2-1 15 TRBV10-2
TGTGCCAGCAGTGTGAGCGGGGGGGCCCGGACCGGGGAGCTGTTTTTT CASSVSGGARTGELFF TRBD2 NA TRBJ2-2 16 TRBV6-4
TGTGCCAGCAGACTCGGAGAGGGGGTAAATTCACCCCTCCACTTT CASRLGEGVNSPLHF NA NA TRBJ1-6 15 TRBV6-5
TGTGCCAGCAGTGGACAGGGGAGCTCCTACAATGAGCAGTTCTTC CASSGQGSSYNEQFF TRBD1 NA TRBJ2-1 15 TRBV27
TGTGCCACCAGCAGAGATCTACAGAGCTCCTACGAGCAGTACTTC CATSRDLQSSYEQYF NA NA TRBJ2-7 15 TRBV15
TGCGCCAGCAGCCAAGTATGGGACAGGTTAAACACCGGGGAGCTGTTTTTT CASSQVWDRLNTGELFF TRBD1 NA TRBJ2-2 17 TRBV4-3
TGTGCCAGCAGCTCCCCCAAAGGGACAGGGCTGAACACTGAAGCTTTCTTT CASSSPKGTGLNTEAFF TRBD1 once TRBJ1-1 17 TRBV7-2
TGTGCCAGTAGTATGATGGGGGCTGACTCTGGAAACACCATATATTTT CASSMMGADSGNTIYF NA NA TRBJ1-3 16 TRBV19
TGTGCCAGCAGTTTCCGGGTAGCGGGAGGGGATACGCAGTATTTT CASSFRVAGGDTQYF TRBD2 NA TRBJ2-3 15 TRBV28
TGTGCCAGCAGCGGACAGGGCATCGGGAACTACGAGCAGTACTTC CASSGQGIGNYEQYF TRBD1 NA TRBJ2-7 15 TRBV5-4
TGTGCCAGCAGCCAAAGGGTAAGGACAGGGGGACCGAACACTGAAGCTTTCTTT CASSQRVRTGGPNTEAFF TRBD1 NA TRBJ1-1 18 TRBV11-2
TGTGCCAGCAGCCCCCAGGGGGCAGGTTCAGATACGCAGTATTTT CASSPQGAGSDTQYF TRBD1 NA TRBJ2-3 15 TRBV7-3
TGTGCCAGTAGCCCATATCCACCGGGGCAGGGGTTCTTTCAGCCCCAGCATTTT CASSPYPPGQGFFQPQHF NA NA TRBJ1-5 18 TRBV19
TGTGCCAGCAGAGAGACAGGGCGTACCGGGGAGCTGTTTTTT CASRETGRTGELFF TRBD1 NA TRBJ2-2 14 TRBV28
TGCGCCAGCAGCCAAGGACTTAACAATGAGCAGTTCTTC CASSQGLNNEQFF NA NA TRBJ2-1 13 TRBV4-1
TGTGCCAGCAGCGGTGAGCGCTACGAGCAGTACTTC CASSGERYEQYF NA once TRBJ2-7 12 TRBV2
TGCGCCAGCAGTGAGTCGAGTCCAGCGGGAGGACACAATGAGCAGTTCTTC CASSESSPAGGHNEQFF TRBD2 NA TRBJ2-1 17 TRBV10-1
TGTGCCAGCATCCGGACTGAAAGCACAGATACGCAGTATTTT CASIRTESTDTQYF NA NA TRBJ2-3 14 TRBV2
TGTGCCAGCAGTGGCCCAATTCAGGTTCTGAACACTGAAGCTTTCTTT CASSGPIQVLNTEAFF NA NA TRBJ1-1 16 TRBV25-1
TGTGCCAGCAGCACAGGGCCTCCCTACGAGCAGTACTTC CASSTGPPYEQYF NA NA TRBJ2-7 13 TRBV6-5
TGTGCCAGCAGACAACCGGGACAGGGGAAGTCGGAAGCTTTCTTT CASRQPGQGKSEAFF TRBD1 NA TRBJ1-1 15 TRBV6-5
TGTGCCAGCAGTGGCCGACAGGGATGGAATGAAAAACTGTTTTTT CASSGRQGWNEKLFF TRBD1 NA TRBJ1-4 15 TRBV6-1
TGCGCCAGCAGCCCACGGACAAAAAATGAAAAACTGTTTTTT CASSPRTKNEKLFF NA once TRBJ1-4 14 TRBV5-1
TGTGCCATCAGTGAGGACAGTACCTACGAGCAGTACTTC CAISEDSTYEQYF NA once TRBJ2-7 13 TRBV10-3